Described below is a single T cell receptor beta chain sequence and its context. Its target is not known. The table came from immunoSEQ multiplex PCR; TCRdb's copy has only in-frame clones and leaves some out. The repertoire consists of over 25,000 clones, with 80% to 95% occurring once and the leading ten covering over 2%. The sample is drawn from a study of T cells in localized non-small cell lung cancer. Findings of the study overall: Density of T cells in blood, when higher, went with longer overall survival. Clonality peaked in uninvolved adjacent lung rather than tumor. Because only a single region of the tumor was sequenced, heterogeneity remains possible.

J was trimmed by 1 base and V by 7 bases; bases with no gene match: 5. Germline values: CDR1 MNHNS, CDR2 SASEGT. CDR3 length equals 14 residues. This TCR was recovered from a female donor aged 60 or older with stage I lung adenocarcinoma. The gene calls are TRBV6-1 and TRBJ2-7, with TRBD1 matching over 9 bases. This specimen consisted of peripheral blood, obtained before any cancer treatment. The CDR3 nucleotides read TGTGCCAGCAACAGGGACAGGGTATCCTACGAGCAGTACTTC. Protein product: CASNRDRVSYEQYF.